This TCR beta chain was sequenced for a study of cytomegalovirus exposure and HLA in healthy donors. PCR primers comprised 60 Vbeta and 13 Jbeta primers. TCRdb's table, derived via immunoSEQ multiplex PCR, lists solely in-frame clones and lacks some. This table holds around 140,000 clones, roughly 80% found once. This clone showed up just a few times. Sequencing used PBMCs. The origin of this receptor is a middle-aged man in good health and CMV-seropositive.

The CDR3 reads CASSEKGQGRLAGVDEQFF. The DNA of the CDR3 is TGTGCCAGCAGTGAAAAGGGACAGGGGAGGCTAGCGGGAGTGGATGAGCAGTTCTTC. The rearrangement links TRBV6-1 to TRBJ2-1; TRBD1 or TRBD2 may be the D gene (10 bases each). There are 19 residues in the CDR3. V lost 2 bases and J 8 bases, leaving 28 bases between the germline ends. CDR1 is MNHNS and CDR2 is SASEGT in the germline V gene.